These T cell receptor beta chains were read from a single sample in a study of graft-versus-host responses after intestinal transplantation. No antigen has been assigned to these receptors. Only in-frame clones appear in the TCRdb table, and some are missing; sequencing was by immunoSEQ multiplex PCR. The sample records 25,000 to 35,000 clones, 70% to 85% being singletons. The sequenced sample was unstimulated CD8+ T cells sorted from spleen or lymph node cells, obtained before intestinal transplant. The source of these receptors is a human donor who received an intestinal transplant. CDR3s include the opening cysteine and the closing phenylalanine or tryptophan. The D gene is left open where the match is weak. Only part of the rows carry a size: once, few, many, or a class if the clone is expanded.

DNA	CDR3	D	size	V	J
TGTGCCAGCAGTGAAGCGCAGGGGGTTGCAGAAAAACTGTTTTTT	CASSEAQGVAEKLFF	TRBD1	once	TRBV6-1	TRBJ1-4
TGTGCCTGGGGTAGCGGGGGGCTGAACACCGGGGAGCTGTTTTTT	CAWGSGGLNTGELFF	TRBD2	.	TRBV30	TRBJ2-2
TGTGCCAGCAGATACGCAGGGGCGTCCTACGAGCAGTACTTC	CASRYAGASYEQYF	.	.	TRBV27	TRBJ2-7
TGTGCCAGCAGCTACCCCGTTCTAGCGGGGGGAACCTACGAGCAGTACTTC	CASSYPVLAGGTYEQYF	TRBD2	.	TRBV7-8	TRBJ2-7
TGTGCCACCAGCAGTGACAGGGGGCTTAACTTACGGGAGCAGTACTTC	CATSSDRGLNLREQYF	TRBD1	.	TRBV15	TRBJ2-7
TGTGCCAGCAGTTTATCCGGCTCACACCGGGGAGCTGTTTTT	CASSLSGSHRGAVF	.	.	TRBV27	TRBJ2-2
TGTGCCAGCAGACCGCGGACAGACGGACTAGCGATATCCTACGAGCAGTACTTC	CASRPRTDGLAISYEQYF	TRBD2	.	TRBV2	TRBJ2-7
TGTGCCAGCAGTTTATCGCCCGGGACAGGGCTCGATGAGCAGTTCTTC	CASSLSPGTGLDEQFF	TRBD1	.	TRBV27	TRBJ2-1
TGTGCCAGCAGCCAAGTACCTAGCGGGGGTGCAGATACGCAGTATTTT	CASSQVPSGGADTQYF	TRBD2	.	TRBV4-2	TRBJ2-3
TGTGCCAGCAGTGAAGGGACAGGGGGCGGGGAGCTGTTTTTT	CASSEGTGGGELFF	TRBD1	.	TRBV6-1	TRBJ2-2
TGTGCCACCAGCAGTGCCCCCCGGAGAGGGCACGAGCAGTACTTC	CATSSAPRRGHEQYF	.	.	TRBV15	TRBJ2-7
TGTGCCAGCAGCCTCTGGGCTAGCGGGGGGAACACCGGGGAGCTGTTTTTT	CASSLWASGGNTGELFF	TRBD2	few	TRBV7-8	TRBJ2-2
TGCGCCAGCACCCCTGGACAGGGCTTATTCTACGAGCAGTACTTC	CASTPGQGLFYEQYF	TRBD1	.	TRBV5-1	TRBJ2-7
TGTGCCAGCAGTTTTACCCGACTCAGACAGGGTCGGGGGACTGAAGCTTTCTTT	CASSFTRLRQGRGTEAFF	TRBD1	once	TRBV28	TRBJ1-1
TGTGCCAGCAGCCCTGGGCCAGGGTCCTACGAGCAGTACTTC	CASSPGPGSYEQYF	.	.	TRBV7-3	TRBJ2-7
TGCGCCAGTGCCGGAGGGGGCATGACTGGGGCCAACGTCCTGACTTTC	CASAGGGMTGANVLTF	.	.	TRBV5-1	TRBJ2-6
TGTGCCAGCAGCTTACGGCTAGCGGGACTCCCCGATACGCAGTATTTT	CASSLRLAGLPDTQYF	TRBD2	.	TRBV7-2	TRBJ2-3
TGTGCCTTCTATGACTTAGGTGGTGGCTACACCTTC	CAFYDLGGGYTF	.	.	TRBV30	TRBJ1-2